These T cell receptor beta chains were read from a single sample in a study of CD8+ T cells in alopecia areata. TCRdb keeps only in-frame clones here, not all; method: immunoSEQ multiplex PCR. The repertoire holds about 200,000 clones, with 64% as singletons. The sequencing used CD4+ T cells sorted from blood, collected at week 4, from a patient treated with tofacitinib. The origin of the receptors is a human donor with alopecia areata. Each CDR3 is given with its conserved first and last residue. A D gene is named only where the DNA matches it firmly. The size of a clone is reported for some rows only, either as once, few or many, or as a class for expanded clones.

d_gene: .
j_gene: TRBJ2-1
abundance: .
v_gene: TRBV13
CDR3aa: CASSIGGPDSNEQFF

d_gene: .
j_gene: TRBJ1-4
abundance: .
v_gene: TRBV30
CDR3aa: CAWSRGIAEKLFF

d_gene: .
j_gene: TRBJ2-7
abundance: .
v_gene: TRBV27
CDR3aa: CASSLGGTLTYEQYF

d_gene: .
j_gene: TRBJ2-2
abundance: few
v_gene: TRBV2
CDR3aa: CASSGRLNTGELFF

d_gene: TRBD1
j_gene: TRBJ2-7
abundance: .
v_gene: TRBV7-2
CDR3aa: CASSLDTRQGSYEQYF

d_gene: .
j_gene: TRBJ1-1
abundance: .
v_gene: TRBV29-1
CDR3aa: CSVEVSATQALAFF

d_gene: .
j_gene: TRBJ2-3
abundance: once
v_gene: TRBV9
CDR3aa: CASSVITGSTDTQYF

d_gene: .
j_gene: TRBJ2-7
abundance: .
v_gene: TRBV20-1
CDR3aa: CSAKQGREQYF

d_gene: TRBD1
j_gene: TRBJ2-1
abundance: .
v_gene: TRBV6-1
CDR3aa: CAGETGGFYNEQFF

d_gene: .
j_gene: TRBJ1-2
abundance: .
v_gene: TRBV29-1
CDR3aa: CSVAGLKDGYTF